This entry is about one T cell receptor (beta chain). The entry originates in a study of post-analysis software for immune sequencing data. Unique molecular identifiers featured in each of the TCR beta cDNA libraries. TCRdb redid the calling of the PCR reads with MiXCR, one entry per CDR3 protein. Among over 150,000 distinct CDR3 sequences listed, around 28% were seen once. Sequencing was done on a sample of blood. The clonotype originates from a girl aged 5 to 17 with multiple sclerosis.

CDR3 DNA sequence: TGTGCCAGCTGTTCCGGAGAGGGGTGGGGTCAGCCCCAGCATTTT. Amino acids: CASCSGEGWGQPQHF. The chain has TRBV12-3 or TRBV12-4 and TRBJ1-5, with D possibly being TRBD1 (5 bases). Trimming stripped 8 bases from V and 6 bases from J, with 20 bases between. The length of the CDR3 is 15 residues.